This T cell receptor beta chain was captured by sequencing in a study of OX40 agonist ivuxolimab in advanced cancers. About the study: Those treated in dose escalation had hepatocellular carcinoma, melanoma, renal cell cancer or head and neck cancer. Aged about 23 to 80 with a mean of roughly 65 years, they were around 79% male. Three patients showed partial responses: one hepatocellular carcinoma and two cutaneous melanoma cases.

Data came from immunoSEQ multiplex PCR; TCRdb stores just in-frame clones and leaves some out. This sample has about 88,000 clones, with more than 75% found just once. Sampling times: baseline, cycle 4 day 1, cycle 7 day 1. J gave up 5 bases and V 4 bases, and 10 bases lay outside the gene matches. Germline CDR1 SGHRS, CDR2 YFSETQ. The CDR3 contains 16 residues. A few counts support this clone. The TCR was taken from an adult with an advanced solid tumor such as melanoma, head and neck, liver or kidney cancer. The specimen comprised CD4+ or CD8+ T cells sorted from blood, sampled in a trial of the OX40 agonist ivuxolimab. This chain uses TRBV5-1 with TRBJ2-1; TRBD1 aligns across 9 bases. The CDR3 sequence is CASSIGTGTGNNEQFF. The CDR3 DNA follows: TGCGCCAGCAGCATTGGGACCGGGACAGGGAACAATGAGCAGTTCTTC.